This entry lists 27 T cell receptor beta chains sequenced from one sample in a study of blood T cell repertoires in COVID-19. The assay was immunoSEQ multiplex PCR, and TCRdb's table has in-frame clones only and misses some. Of roughly 250,000 clones listed, approximately 91% are singletons. Material: PBMCs or T cells enriched from blood (not recorded which). These receptors all stem from a woman in her forties with acute COVID-19.

The rearrangement joins TRBV19 to TRBJ1-3; D is unclear. The CDR3 length is 15 residues. CDR1 and CDR2 (germline): LNHDA, SQIVND (reference sequence). V was clipped by 7 bases and J by 2 bases, with 15 bases between them. CDR3: CASKNLLLTGNTIYF. CDR3 bases: TGTGCCAGTAAAAACCTACTGCTTACTGGAAACACCATATATTTT.

V is TRBV4-3 and J is TRBJ2-7, with 11 bases that match TRBD2. V trimming: 0 bases; J trimming: 2 bases; junction bases outside the gene matches: 9. The CDR3 spans 18 residues. Germline V gene data show CDR1 as LGHNA and CDR2 as YSLEER. CDR3 loop: CASSQDPPTSGNTYEQYF. The CDR3 bases are TGCGCCAGCAGCCAAGACCCACCGACTAGCGGGAACACCTACGAGCAGTACTTC.

The CDR3 coding sequence is TGTGCCTCCTCGGCGGGCTATGGCTACACCTTC. Translated: CASSAGYGYTF. This chain connects TRBV19 to TRBJ1-2; D remains ambiguous. The CDR3 is made up of 11 amino acids. Germline V gene data show CDR1 as LNHDA and CDR2 as SQIVND (reference sequence). Trimming stripped 11 bases from V and 4 bases from J, with 11 bases between.

The chain combines TRBV2 with TRBJ2-4, with D hard to call. The CDR3 sequence is 13 residues long. Per germline, CDR1 SNHLY and CDR2 FYNNEI. V dropped 2 bases and J dropped 6 bases, with 8 bases sitting between them. The CDR3 is CASSEMASNIQYF. Here the CDR3 DNA reads TGTGCCAGCAGTGAAATGGCTTCAAACATTCAGTACTTC. The variable domain in full, with the rest retrieved from reference TRBV2 and TRBJ2-4, is EPEVTQTPSHQVTQMGQEVILRCVPISNHLYFYWYRQILGQKVEFLVSFYNNEISEKSEIFDDQFSVERPDGSNFTLKIRSTKLEDSAMYFCASSEMASNIQYFGAGTRLSVL.

The chain carries TRBV5-1 and TRBJ1-2; 7 bases match TRBD1. The CDR3 consists of 14 residues. Germline CDR1 reads SGHRS; CDR2 reads YFSETQ. The trim removed 4 bases at V and 8 bases at J, leaving 11 bases unmatched. The CDR3 coding sequence is TGCGCCAGCAGCCACACCGGGACAGAGCAGGGCTACACCTTC. Protein sequence: CASSHTGTEQGYTF.

V usage is TRBV7-6 and J usage is TRBJ2-5; possibly TRBD2 for D (6 bases). Trimming shortened V by 1 base and J by 2 bases, and 14 bases separated the two germline ends. The germline gives CDR1 SGHVS, CDR2 FNYEAQ. The CDR3 loop spans 16 amino acids. CDR3 loop: CASSLGRGQVQETQYF. The CDR3 DNA reads as TGTGCCAGCAGCTTAGGGAGGGGCCAGGTACAAGAGACCCAGTACTTC.

This chain links TRBV5-1 with TRBJ1-3; TRBD1 matches at 7 bases. Germline V gene lookup returns CDR1 SGHRS and CDR2 YFSETQ. The CDR3 loop spans 16 amino acids. With 0 bases clipped from V and 2 bases from J, the junction kept 5 bases outside the gene matches. Here the CDR3 reads CASSLGQGFAGNTIYF. The DNA of the CDR3 is TGCGCCAGCAGCTTGGGACAGGGTTTCGCTGGAAACACCATATATTTT.

The chain recombines TRBV28 with TRBJ1-5, with unresolved D. V was cut by 2 bases and J by 6 bases, with 8 bases left in between. The CDR3 covers 13 residues. Germline V lookup: CDR1 MDHEN, CDR2 SYDVKM. CDR3 DNA sequence: TGTGCCAGCAGTTTAGGTTCAGTTCAGCCCCAGCATTTT. Its translation: CASSLGSVQPQHF.

There are many counts of this clone. The chain recombines TRBV6-2 or TRBV6-3 with TRBJ1-1; D is uncertain. Germline CDR1 is MNHEY and CDR2 is SVGEGT. Trimming pared 4 bases from V and 1 base from J, leaving 10 bases between. CDR3 length: 14 amino acids. The CDR3 here is CASSSGLPNTEAFF. DNA for the CDR3: TGTGCCAGCAGTTCTGGACTTCCGAACACTGAAGCTTTCTTT.

The chain uses TRBV11-2 and TRBJ1-6, with TRBD1 matching 7 bases. This CDR3 has 14 amino acids. V lost 1 base, J lost 6 bases, and 0 bases stayed unmatched. From germline, CDR1 is SGHAT and CDR2 FQNNGV. CDR3 nucleotide sequence: TGTGCCAGCAGCTTAGGACAGGGTAATTCACCCCTCCACTTT. Encoded protein: CASSLGQGNSPLHF. Full variable domain (remainder filled in from reference TRBV11-2 and TRBJ1-6): EAGVAQSPRYKIIEKRQSVAFWCNPISGHATLYWYQQILGQGPKLLIQFQNNGVVDDSQLPKDRFSAERLKGVDSTLKIQPAKLEDSAVYLCASSLGQGNSPLHFGNGTRLTVT.

The chain carries TRBV3-1 (or the pseudogene TRBV3-2) and TRBJ2-1, with TRBD1 as a possible D gene (6 bases). The CDR3 contains 14 residues. Germline V gives CDR1 LGHDT, CDR2 YNNKEL (reference sequence). V lost 0 bases and J 8 bases, leaving 11 bases between the germline ends. The CDR3 loop reads CASSQESRGYEQFF. CDR3 nucleotide sequence: TGTGCCAGCAGCCAAGAATCCAGGGGCTATGAGCAGTTCTTC.

The CDR3 bases are TGTGCCACCCAGTTTTCGCAGGGTAACCAGCCCCAGCATTTT. It codes for CATQFSQGNQPQHF. This rearrangement joins TRBV15 to TRBJ1-5, with D possibly TRBD1 on 5 matching bases. Trimming cost V 8 bases and J 7 bases, with 18 bases left between them. This CDR3 contains 14 residues. Looked up from germline, CDR1 is LNHNV and CDR2 is YYDKDF (reference sequence).

The gene calls are TRBV6-5 and TRBJ2-1; 10 bases line up with TRBD2. Germline loops: CDR1 MNHEY, CDR2 SVGAGI. V gave up 2 bases and J gave up 5 bases; unmatched junction bases: 3. This CDR3 has 15 residues. DNA for the CDR3: TGTGCCAGCAGTTACGAGCGGGGGGGCGACAATGAGCAGTTCTTC. Its translation: CASSYERGGDNEQFF.

The chain uses TRBV5-1 and TRBJ1-2, with D possibly TRBD1 on 6 matching bases. V was trimmed by 4 bases and J by 6 bases, leaving 16 bases between them. The CDR3 extends over 14 amino acids. Germline CDR1 is SGHRS and CDR2 is YFSETQ. This CDR3 is CASSASQGRDGYTF. The CDR3 DNA sequence: TGCGCCAGCAGCGCTTCCCAGGGGCGGGATGGCTACACCTTC.

This clone was counted a single time. The genes are TRBV11-2 and TRBJ2-3; 14 positions match TRBD2. V lost 5 bases, J lost 4 bases, and 11 bases stayed unmatched. Germline loops: CDR1 SGHAT, CDR2 FQNNGV. CDR3 length: 18 residues. The CDR3 region has the DNA TGTGCCAGCAGCCCGGGACTAGCGGGGGAGTATTACGCAGATACGCAGTATTTT. This gives the protein CASSPGLAGEYYADTQYF.

The chain recombines TRBV20-1 with TRBJ1-1; possibly TRBD1 for D (6 bases). The CDR3 length is 13 residues. CDR1 and CDR2 (germline): DFQATT, SNEGSKA (reference sequence). V lost 3 bases and J 4 bases, leaving 12 bases between the germline ends. DNA of the CDR3: TGCAGTGCTAGTTTCCTAGGGGGCACTGAAGCTTTCTTT. This translates into CSASFLGGTEAFF.

The gene calls are TRBV5-1 and TRBJ2-6; D call uncertain. V lost 0 bases and J 0 bases, leaving 7 bases between the germline ends. The germline V gene encodes CDR1 SGHRS and CDR2 YFSETQ. The CDR3 is made up of 16 amino acids. The CDR3 loop reads CASSLGHSSGANVLTF. CDR3 coding DNA: TGCGCCAGCAGCTTGGGTCACAGCTCTGGGGCCAACGTCCTGACTTTC. Based on the CDR3 plus reference TRBV5-1 and TRBJ2-6, the full variable domain is KAGVTQTPRYLIKTRGQQVTLSCSPISGHRSVSWYQQTPGQGLQFLFEYFSETQRNKGNFPGRFSGRQFSNSRSEMNVSTLELGDSALYLCASSLGHSSGANVLTFGAGSRLTVL.

This clone was recorded only once. The chain carries TRBV6-1 and TRBJ2-5; 9 nucleotides agree with TRBD2. Per germline, CDR1 MNHNS and CDR2 SASEGT. CDR3 length: 17 amino acids. Losses at the gene ends were 4 bases for V and 2 bases for J; bases not matched to a gene: 11. CDR3 DNA: TGTGCCAGCAGTGTCGGTGTGCTAGCGGGGCCGCAAGAGACCCAGTACTTC. Encoded protein: CASSVGVLAGPQETQYF.

This chain uses TRBV5-4 with TRBJ1-1; 9 nucleotides agree with TRBD1. CDR1 is SGHNT and CDR2 is YYREEE in the germline V gene (reference sequence). The length of the CDR3 is 15 residues. V trimming: 1 base; J trimming: 5 bases; junction bases outside the gene matches: 6. CDR3 sequence (DNA): TGTGCCAGCAGCTTGAAACAGGGGGCGGAAACTGAAGCTTTCTTT. Translation gives CASSLKQGAETEAFF.

The chain carries TRBV12-2 and TRBJ2-1; whether TRBD1, the table's D call, matches the DNA was not checked. TRBV12-2 is a pseudogene segment. This CDR3 has 16 residues. This CDR3 is CASRLESRVNRDEQFF. DNA for the CDR3: TGTGCAAGTCGCTTAGAGTCCAGGGTAAATAGGGATGAGCAGTTCTTC.

This chain's CDR3 is CASSLDGGGLAETQYF. The CDR3 coding sequence is TGTGCCAGCAGCTTAGATGGTGGGGGACTAGCGGAGACCCAGTACTTC. The V gene is TRBV7-9, the J gene TRBJ2-5, with 10 nucleotides matching TRBD2. V lost 1 base and J lost 5; bases outside the gene matches: 7. From germline, CDR1 is SEHNR and CDR2 FQNEAQ (reference sequence). The CDR3 spans 16 residues.

With respect to this clone: The junction departs from germline at one end; a sequencing error may be responsible. The V and J genes are TRBV6-5 and TRBJ1-1; D is uncertain. CDR3 size: 13 residues. CDR1 is MNHEY, CDR2 SVGAGI, per germline. In DNA form, the CDR3 reads TGTGCCAGCAGTTCCTACTTGAACCCTGAAGCTTTCTTT. Its protein is CASSSYLNPEAFF.

J is TRBJ1-2 and V is TRBV19; D remains unclear. Germline CDR1 and CDR2: LNHDA and SQIVND (reference sequence). CDR3 size: 14 residues. V shed 6 bases and J shed 7 bases, with 18 bases lying between them. CDR3 amino acids: CASSPGRASGGYTF. The CDR3 DNA is TGTGCCAGTAGCCCTGGGAGGGCCTCCGGTGGCTACACCTTC.

V gene TRBV28 combines with J gene TRBJ1-1; no clear D. Per the germline V gene, CDR1 is MDHEN and CDR2 is SYDVKM. The germline V and J ends were trimmed by 7 bases and 3 bases, with 15 bases remaining between them. The CDR3 has 14 amino acids. For the CDR3, the DNA is TGTGCCAGCAATCCCGGCGGAAGGTACACTGAAGCTTTCTTT. It encodes CASNPGGRYTEAFF.

The CDR3 sequence is CASSQEGTGVYGYTF. The CDR3 DNA is TGCGCCAGCAGCCAAGAAGGGACAGGGGTCTATGGCTACACCTTC. The genes are TRBV4-1 and TRBJ1-2; 10 nucleotides match TRBD1. Trimming at V came to 0 bases and at J to 4 bases, leaving 2 bases not matched to a gene. Germline assignment: CDR1 MGHRA and CDR2 YSYEKL. The length of the CDR3 is 15 residues.

V and J are TRBV30 and TRBJ2-2, with a possible D match to TRBD1 (6 bases). V was shortened by 3 bases and J by 4 bases, with 21 bases between the two germline ends. The CDR3 has 17 amino acids. Germline loops: CDR1 GTSNPN, CDR2 SVGIG (reference sequence). In DNA form, the CDR3 reads TGTGCCTGGAGCAGGAATGTAGGGACAACCTCCACCGGGGAGCTGTTTTTT. Translated, it gives CAWSRNVGTTSTGELFF.

This clone came up once. The chain couples TRBV18 to TRBJ1-3; D uncertain. CDR3 size: 17 residues. CDR1 and CDR2 from the germline V gene are KGHSH and LQKENI. The V end was cut by 3 bases, the J end by 1 base, with 16 bases between. This CDR3 reads CASSPRLGLMSGNTIYF. DNA for the CDR3: TGTGCCAGCTCACCGAGGTTAGGACTGATGTCTGGAAACACCATATATTTT.